This TCR beta chain derives from a study of breast tumors, draining lymph nodes, adjacent tissues. Study findings and constraints: The data were judged consistent with most tumor T cells coming from lymph node and expanding in tumor.

This clonotype has ten or more counts. No antigen is known for it. Breast cancer patients provided tissue from their axillary draining lymph nodes. Per the germline V gene, CDR1 is SGHTA and CDR2 is FQGNSA. CDR3 length: 16 amino acids. With 1 base removed from V and 1 base from J, the gap between germline ends came to 10 bases. TCRdb redid the calling of the multiplex PCR reads with MiXCR, one entry per CDR3 protein. The sample gives some 150,000 distinct CDR3 sequences, under 25% of which show up once; around 2.7% is in the top ten. The chain recombines TRBV7-2 with TRBJ2-2; D is perhaps TRBD2 (5 bases). Sequencing was done on a sample of axillary lymph node tissue. The receptor was derived from a female donor with breast cancer. Some clones in this sample may be carry-over from other donors' samples. The chain's CDR3 is CASSLVSGGNTGELFF. CDR3 sequence (DNA): TGTGCCAGCAGCTTAGTCAGCGGAGGGAACACCGGGGAGCTGTTTTTT.